These 15 T cell receptor beta chains were all obtained from the same sample, sequenced in a study of OX40 agonist ivuxolimab in advanced cancers. The library was produced with the immunoSEQ multiplex PCR assay. TCRdb provides this immuneACCESS table in a form limited to in-frame rearrangements. Some clones are lacking; in checked studies, under half of them reflect an unresolved V gene, and why the rest are absent is not known. For this sample there are approximately 160,000 clones; around 94% appear just once. Of the sample, around 0.31% is held by the ten largest clones. This material consisted of CD4+ or CD8+ T cells sorted from blood, taken in a trial of the OX40 agonist ivuxolimab. The receptors originated from an adult with an advanced solid tumor such as melanoma, head and neck, liver or kidney cancer.

The V and J genes are TRBV7-9 and TRBJ2-2, with D possibly TRBD1 on 6 matching bases. The V gene's germline CDR1 is SEHNR and CDR2 FQNEAQ (reference sequence). This CDR3 is built from 15 residues. V was shortened by 5 bases and J by 1 base, with 11 bases between the two germline ends. The CDR3 reads CASSPQTGNTGELFF. Here the CDR3 DNA reads TGTGCCAGCAGCCCACAGACAGGGAACACCGGGGAGCTGTTTTTT.

CDR3 nucleotide sequence: TGTGCCAGCTCCAGATTCCCCCGGGACAGCGGTGAGCAGTACTTC. Amino acids: CASSRFPRDSGEQYF. V usage is TRBV27 and J usage is TRBJ2-7, with 7 bases fitting TRBD1. In germline, CDR1 is MNHEY, CDR2 SMNVEV (reference sequence). J gave up 7 bases and V 8 bases, and 17 bases lay outside the gene matches. This CDR3 contains 15 residues.

This chain joins TRBV28 and TRBJ2-3, with TRBD2 as a possible D gene (5 bases). The CDR3 is made up of 16 amino acids. Trimming stripped 6 bases from V and 0 bases from J, with 16 bases between. CDR1 MDHEN and CDR2 SYDVKM come from the germline V gene. DNA of the CDR3: TGTGCCAGCAGCCCTGGTTCGGCGGGTAGCACAGATACGCAGTATTTT. Amino acid sequence: CASSPGSAGSTDTQYF.

This chain connects TRBV6-4 to TRBJ2-7, with TRBD2 matching 9 bases. CDR3 size: 19 residues. Germline CDR1 and CDR2: MRHNA and SNTAGT. Trimming took 3 bases from V and 0 from J; bases not matched to a gene: 15. CDR3 DNA sequence: TGTGCCAGCAGTGATCCGAGGCTAGCGGGACCATCCCGCTCCTACGAGCAGTACTTC. Translating it yields CASSDPRLAGPSRSYEQYF.

The gene calls are TRBV9 and TRBJ2-1, with 7 bases aligning to TRBD2. Germline CDR1 and CDR2: SGDLS and YYNGEE. Trimming cost V 3 bases and J 9 bases; bases outside gene matches: 6. The CDR3 runs 13 residues. Here the CDR3 DNA reads TGTGCCAGCAGCGCTTCGACTAGCCGTGAGCAGTTCTTC. The encoded protein is CASSASTSREQFF.

This rearrangement joins TRBV9 to TRBJ1-1; TRBD1 is a possible D gene (6 bases). CDR1 and CDR2 (germline): SGDLS, YYNGEE. The CDR3 length is 15 residues. Trimming removed 3 bases at V and 1 base at J, with 13 bases between. Here the CDR3 reads CASSAVSRGNTEAFF. The DNA of the CDR3 is TGTGCCAGCAGCGCCGTGAGCAGGGGGAACACTGAAGCTTTCTTT.

The chain employs TRBV9 and TRBJ1-3, with D unclear. CDR1 is SGDLS and CDR2 is YYNGEE in the germline V gene. V lost 6 bases and J 0 bases, leaving 10 bases between the germline ends. The CDR3 runs 14 residues. CDR3 residues: CASNGPDSGNTIYF. The CDR3, as DNA: TGTGCCAGCAACGGGCCCGACTCTGGAAACACCATATATTTT.

The rearrangement links TRBV6-1 to TRBJ1-4, with D possibly being TRBD1 (5 bases). V lost 7 bases to trimming and J lost 5 bases, with 14 bases between them. Germline CDR1 is MNHNS and CDR2 is SASEGT. This CDR3 comprises 14 residues. CDR3: CASTPIRENEKLFF. The CDR3 DNA follows: TGTGCCAGCACCCCAATCAGGGAGAATGAAAAACTGTTTTTT.

The chain combines TRBV6-5 with TRBJ1-6; D not resolved. V was cut by 2 bases and J by 6 bases, with 14 bases left in between. The CDR3 contains 16 residues. The germline CDR1 and CDR2 sequences are MNHEY and SVGAGI. The CDR3 bases are TGTGCCAGCAGTTACACCGAGGTCCTTGGTAATTCACCCCTCCACTTT. Its translation: CASSYTEVLGNSPLHF.

The rearrangement joins TRBV4-3 to TRBJ2-3; D ambiguous. Germline loops: CDR1 LGHNA, CDR2 YSLEER. The CDR3 extends over 13 amino acids. V was cut by 0 bases and J by 2 bases, with 3 bases left in between. CDR3 loop: CASSQDNTDTQYF. CDR3 in DNA: TGCGCCAGCAGCCAAGACAACACAGATACGCAGTATTTT.

This clone is a singleton in its sample. The chain uses TRBV14 and TRBJ2-7, with D hard to call. V gave up 5 bases and J gave up 3 bases, with 8 bases separating them. Germline CDR1 reads SGHDN; CDR2 reads FVKESK. The CDR3 extends over 12 amino acids. In DNA, the CDR3 is TGTGCCAGCAGCACCCGGAACTACGAGCAGTACTTC. This gives the protein CASSTRNYEQYF.

J is TRBJ1-6 and V is TRBV25-1; 7 bases agree with TRBD1. This CDR3 is 15 amino acids long. Trimming took 2 bases from V and 7 from J; bases not matched to a gene: 5. Germline assignment: CDR1 MGHDK and CDR2 SYGVNS. CDR3 sequence: CASSEQGGLNSPLHF. The CDR3 region has the DNA TGTGCCAGCAGTGAACAAGGGGGCTTGAATTCACCCCTCCACTTT.

The rearrangement links TRBV5-6 to TRBJ2-5; weak D call: TRBD1 (6 bases). The CDR3 has 13 amino acids. V lost 4 bases to trimming and J lost 2 bases, with 9 bases between them. From germline, CDR1 is SGHDT and CDR2 YYEEEE. CDR3 bases: TGTGCCAGCAGCCCTGACAGGCAAGAGACCCAGTACTTC. It translates to CASSPDRQETQYF.

The chain has TRBV27 and TRBJ2-5, with no clear D. CDR3 length: 14 amino acids. Germline V gives CDR1 MNHEY, CDR2 SMNVEV (reference sequence). V was cut by 2 bases and J by 2 bases, with 9 bases left in between. CDR3 sequence reads: CASSLPGSQETQYF. The CDR3 region has the DNA TGTGCCAGCAGTTTACCCGGCTCACAAGAGACCCAGTACTTC.

CDR3 loop: CASSPTTNTEAFF. In DNA, the CDR3 is TGTGCCAGCAGCCCCACCACGAACACTGAAGCTTTCTTT. The V and J genes are TRBV9 and TRBJ1-1, with D hard to call. The CDR3 is 13 residues long. Germline CDR1 reads SGDLS; CDR2 reads YYNGEE. V lost 4 bases to trimming and J lost 1 base, with 8 bases between them.